A single T cell receptor (beta chain) is shown here with its context. The antigen this receptor binds is unknown. Base qualities are not provided; no much larger clone lies one nucleotide away. The immunoSEQ Assay, a bias-controlled multiplex PCR, was used to amplify TCRbeta CDR3 regions from genomic DNA. The authors' pipeline ran thus. Nucleated cell counts per sample were estimated from amplification of reference gene primers within the assay. To quantify the absolute abundance of each unique TCRbeta CDR3 rearrangement, sequence reads were collapsed and filtered. For each sample, productive Simpson clonality was calculated as the square root of Simpson's diversity index over productive rearrangements. TCRdb took this table from immuneACCESS and kept in-frame rearrangements with V and J called. Such tables lack part of the clones; where checked against another copy, unresolved V genes explain under half of the gap, and the rest is unexplained. That table supplies the V and J calls and clone size; D and trimming were determined from the DNA. The sample data list 45,000 or so clones, and about 82% of these were observed just once. The ten biggest clones cover 2.1% of the sample.

The collaborating institutions used their own protocols to collect whole blood in K2EDTA tubes. For TCRbeta analysis, collaborator samples were shipped as frozen whole blood, as isolated PBMCs, or as DNA extracted from either sample type. The data belong to a study of blood T cell repertoires in COVID-19 (TCRdb year 2020). Notes on the research overall: Samples covering the acute and convalescent phases of COVID-19 were provided by collaborators in the United States, Italy and Spain. The prospective study material was composed of cDNA or gDNA derived from T cells, B-cell-depleted T cells, or PBMCs. Deeply sampled blood TCRbeta repertoires from subjects exposed to, actively infected with, or recovered from COVID-19 were included in the dataset. A freely available public database, intended as a resource for researchers studying the immune response to SARS-CoV-2, is where the repertoires were released. Samples came from the ongoing ImmuneRACE study (first 160 participants) plus 1,254 subjects from 6 global collaborators. Sample metadata almost always included a de-identified subject ID, COVID-19 status, age in years and sex. Where available, HLA class I and class II types were obtained from metadata supplied by the sample provider rather than from assay-based typing. What the work shows at the level of the full study, not this receptor alone: The quantity of clinical and demographic metadata differed by source and by participant and was supplied without curation.

CDR1 and CDR2 (MDHEN, SYDVKM) derive from the germline V gene. The junction carries 22 bases between V and J, which are trimmed by 3 bases and 8 bases respectively. The CDR3 spans 16 residues, from the cysteine through the phenylalanine. Only the CDR3 region is kept as DNA, spanning 48 bases read in frame from base 1. The origin of this receptor is a woman aged 55 to 70 with acute or convalescent COVID-19. The sequence links TRBV28 to TRBJ1-2, and TRBD1 may be the D gene, going by 5 matching bases. The specimen sequenced was peripheral blood. Here the CDR3 is given as CASSFRGTGTRGGYTF. The DNA sequence is as follows: TGTGCCAGCAGTTTCCGGGGAACGGGGACTCGGGGGGGCTACACCTTC.